A single sample gave rise to the 30 T cell receptor beta chains below, sequenced in a study of post-analysis software for immune sequencing data. General study findings and limits: Comparison of patients with controls showed five or six TRBV segments more frequent in patients, TRBV5-6, TRBV5-1 and TRBV20-1 among them.

Prepared TCR beta cDNA libraries contained unique molecular identifiers. TCRdb redid the calling of the PCR reads with MiXCR, one entry per CDR3 protein. The profile shows roughly 700,000 distinct CDR3 sequences, 25% to 30% of them singletons. These TCRs are of unknown antigen specificity. The sequenced material came from blood. These receptors came from a girl aged 5-17 years with multiple sclerosis.

The chain couples TRBV7-8 to TRBJ2-7; the D is unclear. Germline V CDR1 and CDR2: SGHVS, FQNEAQ. Trimming removed 1 base from V and 1 base from J, with 5 bases in between. The CDR3 length is 13 residues. The CDR3 DNA is TGTGCCAGCAGCTTAGGAATTTCCTACGAGCAGTACTTC. The encoded protein is CASSLGISYEQYF.

The genes are TRBV6-2 or TRBV6-3 and TRBJ2-7, with D perhaps matching TRBD1 (5 bases). Trimming removed 2 bases at V and 6 bases at J, with 14 bases between. Germline CDR1 is MNHEY and CDR2 is SVGEGT. The CDR3 is made up of 14 amino acids. This CDR3 is CASSYAGRVGEQYF. Here the CDR3 DNA reads TGTGCCAGCAGTTACGCCGGCAGGGTGGGCGAGCAGTACTTC.

This chain links TRBV7-2 with TRBJ1-2, with 7 positions matching TRBD1. J lost 8 bases, V lost 10 bases, and 13 bases had no gene match. The germline V gene encodes CDR1 SGHTA and CDR2 FQGNSA. This CDR3 is built from 13 residues. The DNA for the CDR3 is TGTGCCACCGAAGGGACAGCGTACAACGGCTACACCTTC. Encoded protein: CATEGTAYNGYTF.

The chain couples TRBV3-1 to TRBJ1-1; D ambiguous. This CDR3 is built from 15 residues. From germline, CDR1 is LGHDT and CDR2 YNNKEL (reference sequence). V lost 4 bases to trimming and J lost 1 base, with 13 bases between them. CDR3 region: CASSRAETQNTEAFF. The CDR3 DNA reads as TGTGCCAGCAGCCGCGCGGAGACACAGAACACTGAAGCTTTCTTT.

Details on this clonotype: At one boundary the junction diverges from the germline segment, which might be a read error. The chain carries TRBV6-2 or TRBV6-3 and TRBJ2-4; 9 bases align to TRBD1. Germline lookup yields CDR1 MNHEY and CDR2 SVGEGT. The CDR3 sequence is 15 residues long. CDR3 loop: CAGSRRGTGISEQYF. CDR3 nucleotides: TGTGCCGGCAGTAGACGCGGGACAGGGATTTCGGAGCAGTACTTC.

The chain combines TRBV10-3 with TRBJ1-2; D is unresolved. The CDR3 sequence is 13 residues long. The germline V and J ends were trimmed by 2 bases and 8 bases, with 12 bases remaining between them. Germline loops: CDR1 ENHRY, CDR2 SYGVKD. The CDR3 sequence: CAISEHGVGGYTF. CDR3 DNA sequence: TGTGCCATCAGTGAGCACGGCGTAGGCGGCTACACCTTC.

This clonotype was seen a few times. J is TRBJ1-2 and V is TRBV10-3; D possibly corresponds to TRBD1 (5 bases). This CDR3 has 12 amino acids. Per the germline V gene, CDR1 is ENHRY and CDR2 is SYGVKD. V lost 6 bases, J lost 4 bases, and 9 bases lay in between. The CDR3 here is CAIRQGAYGYTF. The CDR3 bases are TGTGCCATCAGGCAGGGAGCCTATGGCTACACCTTC.

This chain connects TRBV2 to TRBJ1-2; D is possibly TRBD1 (6 bases). The germline V gene has CDR1 SNHLY and CDR2 FYNNEI. V was pared by 8 bases and J by 6 bases, with 13 bases between. This CDR3 has 12 residues. CDR3 loop: CASGTGFNGYTF. CDR3 nucleotides: TGTGCCAGCGGAACAGGGTTTAATGGCTACACCTTC.

The sample holds a few counts of this clonotype. The DNA of the CDR3 is TGTGCCAGCAGACAGACTAGCGGGACAGGGGAGCAGTACTTC. It codes for CASRQTSGTGEQYF. The V and J genes are TRBV12-3 or TRBV12-4 and TRBJ2-5, with a possible D match to TRBD2 (11 bases). The CDR3 has 14 residues. Trimming cost V 6 bases and J 11 bases, with 22 bases left between them.

This clonotype was detected a few times. The chain links TRBV7-2 to TRBJ1-1; 8 bases line up with TRBD1. This CDR3 has 14 amino acids. V trimming: 6 bases; J trimming: 4 bases; junction bases outside the gene matches: 7. The germline CDR1 and CDR2 sequences are SGHTA and FQGNSA. The CDR3 DNA reads TGTGCCAGCAGTGCGGACAGGGTTTTCACTGAAGCTTTCTTT. It is translated as CASSADRVFTEAFF.

This clonotype was counted between two and nine times. V is TRBV5-1 and J is TRBJ1-5; D might be TRBD1 (6 bases). V lost 4 bases and J 6 bases, leaving 14 bases between the germline ends. The CDR3 has 14 amino acids. CDR1 and CDR2 (germline): SGHRS, YFSETQ. The CDR3 spells CASSADGGAQPQHF. CDR3 bases: TGCGCCAGCAGCGCCGACGGGGGGGCTCAGCCCCAGCATTTT.

J is TRBJ2-7 and V is TRBV14, with unresolved D. With 0 bases removed from V and 2 bases from J, the gap between germline ends came to 11 bases. From germline, CDR1 is SGHDN and CDR2 FVKESK. The CDR3 runs 15 residues. The CDR3 nucleotides are TGTGCCAGCAGCCAAGATGACCGGTGGGCCTACGAGCAGTACTTC. It codes for CASSQDDRWAYEQYF.

This clonotype has a count of ten or more. The genes are TRBV10-3 and TRBJ2-7, with 12 bases that match TRBD2. CDR1 is ENHRY and CDR2 is SYGVKD in the germline V gene. The CDR3 spans 22 residues. After removal of 0 bases from V and 1 base from J, the junction contained 19 bases not matched to a gene. CDR3 loop: CAISESMRLAGVAQASSYEQYF. In DNA, the CDR3 is TGTGCCATCAGTGAGTCGATGCGACTAGCGGGAGTCGCCCAAGCCTCTTCCTACGAGCAGTACTTC.

This clonotype has only a few counts. The chain uses TRBV5-1 and TRBJ2-1, with 10 nucleotides matching TRBD2. The V segment lost 1 base and the J segment 0 bases; nucleotides outside the gene matches: 13. Germline CDR1 reads SGHRS; CDR2 reads YFSETQ. CDR3 length: 20 residues. For the CDR3, the DNA is TGCGCCAGCAGCTTGAGGTCTAGCGGGGGCCTAGCGAGCTCCTACAATGAGCAGTTCTTC. This encodes CASSLRSSGGLASSYNEQFF.

The chain employs TRBV7-2 and TRBJ2-5; TRBD1 matches at 7 bases. The tail of the sequence fits TRBJ2-7 better, so the J call may be wrong. The V gene's germline CDR1 is SGHTA and CDR2 FQGNSA. The CDR3 runs to 14 residues. CDR3 region: CASSLDRGRNEQYF. The CDR3 DNA reads TGTGCCAGCAGCTTAGATAGGGGGCGCAACGAGCAGTACTTC.

The chain combines TRBV9 with TRBJ2-1; 8 bases match TRBD2. The germline V gene has CDR1 SGDLS and CDR2 YYNGEE. The CDR3 contains 16 residues. With 0 bases clipped from V and 7 bases from J, the junction kept 9 bases outside the gene matches. CDR3 sequence reads: CASSVEGGRLFNEQFF. As DNA, the CDR3 is TGTGCCAGCAGCGTAGAGGGCGGGAGGCTGTTTAATGAGCAGTTCTTC.

This sequence joins TRBV28 and TRBJ2-5; no definite D call. V was clipped by 3 bases and J by 11 bases, with 10 bases between them. Germline V gives CDR1 MDHEN, CDR2 SYDVKM. CDR3 length: 11 residues. The DNA for the CDR3 is TGTGCCAGCAGTTTGATCGATGAGCAGTACTTC. Encoded protein: CASSLIDEQYF.

DNA of the CDR3: TGCGCCAGCAGCAGAGGTTGGAGCACTGAAGCTTTCTTT. It encodes CASSRGWSTEAFF. V and J are TRBV4-3 and TRBJ1-1; D ambiguous. Deletions cut 5 bases from V and 4 bases from J, with 11 bases between. The CDR3 has 13 residues. Germline V gene lookup returns CDR1 LGHNA and CDR2 YSLEER.

This chain links TRBV4-1 with TRBJ2-4; TRBD2 agrees at 8 bases. The length of the CDR3 is 18 residues. V lost 6 bases and J lost 6; bases outside the gene matches: 19. CDR1 and CDR2 (germline): MGHRA, YSYEKL. The CDR3 DNA follows: TGCGCCAGCAGTCCGGCGGGATTAGCGGGACACGAACGAAACATTCAGTACTTC. This translates into CASSPAGLAGHERNIQYF.

This clonotype has just a few counts. The chain couples TRBV7-8 to TRBJ2-5; 10 bases agree with TRBD2. The germline CDR1 and CDR2 sequences are SGHVS and FQNEAQ. V lost 4 bases, J lost 3 bases, and 8 bases stayed unmatched. The CDR3 sequence is 16 residues long. As DNA, the CDR3 is TGTGCCAGCAGCTCATACCGACTAGCGGGTAAAGAGACCCAGTACTTC. As protein: CASSSYRLAGKETQYF. The variable domain in full, completed from reference TRBV7-8 and TRBJ2-5, reads GAGVSQSPRYKVAKRGQDVALRCDPISGHVSLFWYQQALGQGPEFLTYFQNEAQLDKSGLPSDRFFAERPEGSVSTLKIQRTQQEDSAVYLCASSSYRLAGKETQYFGPGTRLLVL.

This clonotype has more than one count but fewer than ten. J is TRBJ2-3 and V is TRBV5-1; maybe TRBD2 (6 bases). The CDR3 contains 15 residues. Germline V gene lookup returns CDR1 SGHRS and CDR2 YFSETQ. Trimming took off 3 bases at V and 5 bases at J, with 16 bases between the two ends. The CDR3 loop reads CASSSLGRSEDTQYF. The CDR3, as DNA: TGCGCCAGCAGCTCTTTAGGGAGGTCAGAAGATACGCAGTATTTT.

This clonotype has only a few counts. The chain recombines TRBV4-2 with TRBJ1-5, with D possibly being TRBD1 (6 bases). The CDR3 is 15 amino acids. CDR1 and CDR2 from the germline V gene are LGHNA and YNFKEQ. V dropped 1 base and J dropped 7 bases, with 14 bases sitting between them. This chain's CDR3 is CASSQGARGGQPQHF. The CDR3 nucleotides read TGTGCCAGCAGCCAAGGGGCCAGGGGTGGACAGCCCCAGCATTTT.

This clonotype occurred a few times. The chain uses TRBV20-1 and TRBJ2-1; TRBD2 aligns across 12 bases. This CDR3 comprises 14 residues. The germline V gene encodes CDR1 DFQATT and CDR2 SNEGSKA (reference sequence). With 4 bases clipped from V and 7 bases from J, the junction kept 5 bases outside the gene matches. The CDR3 region is CSATSGGASNEQFF. DNA of the CDR3: TGCAGTGCTACTAGCGGGGGGGCATCAAATGAGCAGTTCTTC.

J is TRBJ2-1 and V is TRBV20-1, with a possible D match to TRBD2 (6 bases). Trimming removed 3 bases from V and 0 bases from J, with 12 bases in between. Germline CDR1 reads DFQATT; CDR2 reads SNEGSKA (reference sequence). CDR3 length equals 15 residues. The CDR3 protein is CSARVRGLSYNEQFF. The CDR3 DNA reads TGCAGTGCTAGGGTGCGGGGCCTCTCCTACAATGAGCAGTTCTTC.

The chain joins TRBV5-1 to TRBJ1-2; D is uncertain. The CDR3 contains 16 residues. Germline V gene data show CDR1 as SGHRS and CDR2 as YFSETQ. V lost 2 bases to trimming and J lost 2 bases, with 16 bases between them. The CDR3 sequence is CASSLGRPTENYGYTF. As DNA, the CDR3 is TGCGCCAGCAGCTTAGGACGACCGACCGAGAACTATGGCTACACCTTC. The complete variable domain, with remaining parts taken from reference TRBV5-1 and TRBJ1-2, reads KAGVTQTPRYLIKTRGQQVTLSCSPISGHRSVSWYQQTPGQGLQFLFEYFSETQRNKGNFPGRFSGRQFSNSRSEMNVSTLELGDSALYLCASSLGRPTENYGYTFGSGTRLTVV.

This clonotype came up a few times. J is TRBJ2-7 and V is TRBV2; 7 positions agree with TRBD2. The J call could be wrong; TRBJ2-5 is a better fit for the DNA end. The CDR3 runs to 12 residues. Germline V gives CDR1 SNHLY, CDR2 FYNNEI. The CDR3: CASKWEGETQYF. The CDR3, as DNA: TGTGCCAGCAAATGGGAGGGTGAGACCCAGTACTTC.

This clonotype was seen a few times. The V gene is TRBV12-3 or TRBV12-4, the J gene TRBJ1-1; D may be TRBD1 (6 bases). CDR3 size: 13 residues. V gave up 5 bases and J gave up 11 bases, with 18 bases separating them. CDR3 sequence reads: CASSPDLGQSAFF. The CDR3 DNA sequence: TGTGCCAGCAGTCCCGACTTGGGACAATCGGCTTTCTTT.

This clonotype was detected only a few times. The chain uses TRBV7-2 and TRBJ2-4; D is unresolved. The CDR3 has 15 residues. Trimming pared 2 bases from V and 7 bases from J, leaving 15 bases between. Germline V gene sequence: CDR1 SGHTA, CDR2 FQGNSA. The CDR3, as DNA: TGTGCCAGCAGCTTAATTCAGGCCGCCGGGAACATTCAGTACTTC. This sequence encodes CASSLIQAAGNIQYF.

The chain combines TRBV12-5 with TRBJ2-2, with a possible D match to TRBD2 (5 bases). Trimming removed 0 bases from V and 6 bases from J, with 5 bases in between. Germline V gene lookup returns CDR1 LGHNT and CDR2 FRNRAP. This CDR3 spans 13 amino acids. DNA of the CDR3: TGTGCTAGTGGTTTGGTACTAGCCGGGGAGCTGTTTTTT. This gives the protein CASGLVLAGELFF.

The sample holds a few counts of this clonotype. This chain joins TRBV4-1 and TRBJ1-5; D uncertain. V lost 1 base to trimming and J lost 7 bases, with 8 bases between them. Germline CDR1 reads MGHRA; CDR2 reads YSYEKL. This CDR3 has 13 amino acids. Here the CDR3 reads CASSQVPGQPQHF. CDR3 DNA: TGCGCCAGCAGCCAAGTTCCCGGGCAGCCCCAGCATTTT.